The 20 T cell receptor beta chains below were found in one sample sequenced in a study of shared clonotypes between healthy human individuals. The method was immunoSEQ multiplex PCR; TCRdb's version includes in-frame clones alone and lacks a portion of them. The repertoire has 2.3 million or so clones, approximately 95% of them found once; the top ten carry about 0.39%. Sequences were obtained from naive CD4+ T cells from PBMCs. This sample's subset: CD45RA+ positively selected. Every receptor here comes from a man aged 18 to 35 in good health. Some clones in this sample may be carry-over from other donors' samples.

The chain carries TRBV7-7 and TRBJ2-3; possibly TRBD2 for D (5 bases). Germline values: CDR1 SSHAT, CDR2 FNYEAQ (reference sequence). V was shortened by 5 bases and J by 1 base, with 16 bases between the two germline ends. CDR3 length: 16 residues. The CDR3 here is CASSPLMGAGTDTQYF. CDR3 DNA: TGTGCCAGCAGCCCCCTGATGGGAGCGGGCACAGATACGCAGTATTTT.

The chain employs TRBV28 and TRBJ1-4, with 9 bases aligning to TRBD1. The junction had 9 bases not matched to a gene; V was cut back by 5 bases and J by 8 bases. Germline lookup yields CDR1 MDHEN and CDR2 SYDVKM. The CDR3 consists of 15 residues. The CDR3 region has the DNA TGTGCCAGCAGTCCGCCGGGACAGGGACAGGAAAAACTGTTTTTT. Its translation: CASSPPGQGQEKLFF.

The V gene is TRBV5-1, the J gene TRBJ2-1; weak D call: TRBD2 (5 bases). The germline V gene has CDR1 SGHRS and CDR2 YFSETQ. V shed 3 bases and J shed 0 bases, with 10 bases lying between them. This CDR3 region has 15 residues. The CDR3 nucleotides are TGCGCCAGCAGCTCCCGGACTGGCTCCTACAATGAGCAGTTCTTC. Translating gives CASSSRTGSYNEQFF.

The gene calls are TRBV18 and TRBJ2-7, with D possibly TRBD2 on 6 matching bases. The V gene's germline CDR1 is KGHSH and CDR2 LQKENI. V lost 2 bases and J 2 bases, leaving 13 bases between the germline ends. This CDR3 region has 15 residues. The CDR3 loop reads CASSPSGQATYEQYF. CDR3 bases: TGTGCCAGCTCACCAAGCGGGCAGGCCACCTACGAGCAGTACTTC.

V usage is TRBV5-1 and J usage is TRBJ2-7; D is perhaps TRBD1 (6 bases). The CDR3 sequence is 14 residues long. With 6 bases removed from V and 2 bases from J, the gap between germline ends came to 15 bases. The germline V gene encodes CDR1 SGHRS and CDR2 YFSETQ. The CDR3: CASNDPAGAYEQYF. In nucleotides, the CDR3 is TGCGCCAGCAATGATCCTGCAGGGGCCTACGAGCAGTACTTC.

The V call is TRBV29-1, the J call TRBJ2-3, with 7 bases lining up with TRBD2. This CDR3 is built from 13 residues. The germline gives CDR1 SQVTM, CDR2 ANQGSEA. The junction had 7 bases not matched to a gene; V was cut back by 0 bases and J by 10 bases. The CDR3 DNA reads as TGCAGCGTTGAAGAAGGAGACGGGAGGTCGCAGTATTTT. Its translation is CSVEEGDGRSQYF.

CDR3 region: CASSQQGQPQHF. In DNA form, the CDR3 reads TGTGCCAGCAGCCAACAAGGTCAGCCCCAGCATTTT. The chain recombines TRBV5-4 with TRBJ1-5; no reliable D call. Germline V gives CDR1 SGHNT, CDR2 YYREEE (reference sequence). The CDR3 length is 12 residues. V lost 4 bases to trimming and J lost 6 bases, with 8 bases between them.

DNA for the CDR3: TGTGCCAGCAGCCCGGGACAGGGGTTGGGTGAGCAGTACTTC. It codes for CASSPGQGLGEQYF. The J gene is TRBJ2-7, the V gene TRBV11-3; 10 bases fit TRBD1. This CDR3 is built from 14 residues. With V trimmed by 5 bases and J by 7 bases, 8 bases remained unmatched. Per the germline V gene, CDR1 is SGHNT and CDR2 is YENEEA. Drawing the rest from reference TRBV11-3 and TRBJ2-7, the complete variable domain is EAGVVQSPRYKIIEKKQPVAFWCNPISGHNTLYWYLQNLGQGPELLIRYENEEAVDDSQLPKDRFSAERLKGVDSTLKIQPAELGDSAVYLCASSPGQGLGEQYFGPGTRLTVT.

The CDR3 sequence: CASSQDPTGGAYGYTF. Written as DNA, the CDR3 is TGCGCCAGCAGCCAGGACCCGACAGGGGGCGCCTATGGCTACACCTTC. The chain links TRBV4-1 to TRBJ1-2; 10 bases align to TRBD1. J gave up 4 bases and V 3 bases, and 8 bases lay outside the gene matches. This CDR3 spans 16 amino acids. Looked up from germline, CDR1 is MGHRA and CDR2 is YSYEKL.

The chain combines TRBV4-3 with TRBJ2-7, with 10 bases identical to TRBD2. CDR1 is LGHNA, CDR2 YSLEER, per germline. Trimming removed 0 bases from V and 3 bases from J; junction bases left unmatched: 2. The CDR3 totals 15 residues. CDR3 sequence: CASSQDWTSGYEQYF. DNA for the CDR3: TGCGCCAGCAGCCAAGATTGGACTAGCGGCTACGAGCAGTACTTC.

The chain is built from TRBV11-2 and TRBJ2-1, with D unclear. The CDR3 totals 16 residues. With 0 bases removed from V and 0 bases from J, the gap between germline ends came to 9 bases. The germline CDR1 and CDR2 sequences are SGHAT and FQNNGV. The CDR3 spells CASSLDRLLSYNEQFF. DNA for the CDR3: TGTGCCAGCAGCTTAGACCGGCTTCTCTCCTACAATGAGCAGTTCTTC.

A note on this clone: Germline and junction disagree at one end, which may indicate a read error. This chain uses TRBV28 with TRBJ2-3, with D possibly matching TRBD1 (6 bases). The CDR3 has 14 residues. Germline lookup yields CDR1 MDHEN and CDR2 SYDVKM. DNA of the CDR3: TGTGCCAGCAGTTTGGAGGACAGCCTGAACCACGTCTGTTTT. Translation gives CASSLEDSLNHVCF.

The V gene is TRBV7-9, the J gene TRBJ1-1; 8 bases are a match to TRBD1. Germline V gives CDR1 SEHNR, CDR2 FQNEAQ (reference sequence). The CDR3 is made up of 15 amino acids. V lost 4 bases to trimming and J lost 2 bases; unmatched junction nucleotides: 6. The CDR3 DNA reads as TGTGCCAGCAGCTGGGGGGACAGGAGCAACACTGAAGCTTTCTTT. It is translated as CASSWGDRSNTEAFF.

The CDR3 bases are TGTGCCAGCAGGTCACGCAGGGTATTTTACGAGCAGTACTTC. This translates into CASRSRRVFYEQYF. The chain couples TRBV6-5 to TRBJ2-7; TRBD1 is a possible D gene (5 bases). Germline V CDR1 and CDR2: MNHEY, SVGAGI. The CDR3 is 14 residues long. V gave up 6 bases and J gave up 4 bases, with 16 bases separating them.

This clone was counted once. This sequence joins TRBV4-1 and TRBJ1-4; D remains unclear. CDR1 MGHRA and CDR2 YSYEKL come from the germline V gene. Deletions cut 0 bases from V and 4 bases from J, with 9 bases between. The CDR3 consists of 15 residues. CDR3 DNA sequence: TGCGCCAGCAGCCAAGATCCGGGGTTTAATGAAAAACTGTTTTTT. It specifies CASSQDPGFNEKLFF.

This chain links TRBV6-5 with TRBJ2-2; maybe TRBD2 (5 bases). The CDR3 has 12 residues. Between the trimmed V and J ends, which lost 7 bases and 7 bases, there was a span of 10 bases. Germline CDR1 reads MNHEY; CDR2 reads SVGAGI. As DNA, the CDR3 is TGTGCCAGCACTATACGGGGCGGGGAGCTGTTTTTT. Translation gives CASTIRGGELFF.

CDR3 protein: CASSVIPPTGGYEQYF. CDR3 sequence (DNA): TGTGCCAGCAGTGTAATCCCCCCCACGGGCGGCTACGAGCAGTACTTC. V and J are TRBV6-1 and TRBJ2-7; D remains ambiguous. In germline, CDR1 is MNHNS, CDR2 SASEGT. This CDR3 contains 16 residues. Trimming shortened V by 4 bases and J by 3 bases, and 19 bases separated the two germline ends.

Concerning this clone itself: Other DNA sequences in this specimen translate into the identical CDR3. V gene TRBV5-1 combines with J gene TRBJ2-7; 13 nucleotides align to TRBD2. This CDR3 comprises 15 residues. The junction had 6 bases not matched to a gene; V was cut back by 2 bases and J by 7 bases. From germline, CDR1 is SGHRS and CDR2 YFSETQ. The chain's CDR3 is CASSFAGLAGVEQYF. CDR3 DNA sequence: TGCGCCAGCAGCTTCGCCGGACTAGCGGGAGTGGAGCAGTACTTC.

The count of this clone is one. The genes are TRBV4-2 and TRBJ2-5; 10 nucleotides agree with TRBD2. CDR3 size: 16 residues. From germline, CDR1 is LGHNA and CDR2 YNFKEQ. The J segment lost 5 bases and the V segment lost 1 base, leaving 7 bases of the junction unmatched. CDR3 DNA: TGTGCCAGCAGCCAAGCCAAGCGGGAGGGGAGGGAGACCCAGTACTTC. Translation gives CASSQAKREGRETQYF.

The chain joins TRBV14 to TRBJ1-4, with D perhaps matching TRBD1 (6 bases). This CDR3 contains 17 residues. V was shortened by 2 bases and J by 0 bases, with 13 bases between the two germline ends. Looked up from germline, CDR1 is SGHDN and CDR2 is FVKESK. DNA for the CDR3: TGTGCCAGCAGCCAACGGCATCGGACAGCAACTAATGAAAAACTGTTTTTT. The encoded protein is CASSQRHRTATNEKLFF.